This entry lists 9 T cell receptor beta chains sequenced from one sample in a study of cytomegalovirus exposure and HLA in healthy donors. Both 60 Vbeta primers and 13 Jbeta primers went into the PCR. Some clones are missing from TCRdb's copy, which holds only in-frame ones; the method was immunoSEQ multiplex PCR. The table has 100,000 to 150,000 clones, 81% seen once. The sequencing input was PBMCs. These receptors were obtained from a man aged 18 to 30 in good health and CMV-seropositive.

The rearrangement uses TRBV5-1 and TRBJ2-3, with D perhaps TRBD2 (5 bases). There are 16 residues in the CDR3. Germline lookup yields CDR1 SGHRS and CDR2 YFSETQ. V lost 4 bases and J lost 1, with 16 bases in between. CDR3 sequence reads: CASSPTPTRGTDTQYF. DNA for the CDR3: TGCGCCAGCAGCCCAACCCCCACGCGGGGCACAGATACGCAGTATTTT.

This chain's CDR3 is CASSDLNTGELFF. CDR3 nucleotide sequence: TGTGCCAGCAGTGACCTGAACACCGGGGAGCTGTTTTTT. The V call is TRBV6-1, the J call TRBJ2-2, with unresolved D. Trimming took 3 bases from V and 1 from J, leaving 3 bases between them. The germline gives CDR1 MNHNS, CDR2 SASEGT. This CDR3 is 13 amino acids long.

DNA of the CDR3: TGCGCCAGCAGCCAACCGCGGGAGGTGGAGACCCAGTACTTC. It specifies CASSQPREVETQYF. This sequence joins TRBV4-1 and TRBJ2-5; 8 nucleotides line up with TRBD2. The length of the CDR3 is 14 residues. V trimming: 2 bases; J trimming: 5 bases; junction bases outside the gene matches: 4. The V gene's germline CDR1 is MGHRA and CDR2 YSYEKL.

The rearrangement joins TRBV6-5 to TRBJ1-5, with a tentative D call TRBD1 (6 bases). Germline V gene lookup returns CDR1 MNHEY and CDR2 SVGAGI. The CDR3 contains 15 residues. Trimming removed 6 bases at V and 0 bases at J, with 12 bases between. DNA of the CDR3: TGTGCCAGCAGAGACAGGCCGTATAGCAATCAGCCCCAGCATTTT. Its translation: CASRDRPYSNQPQHF.

Comments on this clone: The junction departs from the called germline gene at one end, perhaps through a read error. The rearrangement uses TRBV7-9 and TRBJ1-2; TRBD1 aligns across 8 bases. Germline assignment: CDR1 SEHNR and CDR2 FQNEAQ (reference sequence). The CDR3 has 13 amino acids. CDR3 sequence (DNA): TGTTCCAGCAGCCCAGGACAGGGCTATGGCTACACCTTC. Its translation is CSSSPGQGYGYTF.

V gene TRBV9 combines with J gene TRBJ1-5; tentatively, D is TRBD1 (5 bases). Trimming cost V 4 bases and J 0 bases, with 11 bases left between them. The CDR3 is made up of 15 amino acids. Germline CDR1 reads SGDLS; CDR2 reads YYNGEE. Written as DNA, the CDR3 is TGTGCCAGCAGCCCGACAGCCACTAGCAATCAGCCCCAGCATTTT. Encoded protein: CASSPTATSNQPQHF.

This chain joins TRBV4-3 and TRBJ1-3; possibly TRBD1 for D (6 bases). The CDR3 has 19 amino acids. Trimming removed 2 bases from V and 0 bases from J, with 20 bases in between. Germline V gives CDR1 LGHNA, CDR2 YSLEER. The CDR3 sequence is CASSQRTVAGAVSGNTIYF. The CDR3 region has the DNA TGCGCCAGCAGCCAACGAACGGTGGCAGGGGCCGTCTCTGGAAACACCATATATTTT.

This chain connects TRBV7-6 to TRBJ2-2; 8 positions agree with TRBD2. Germline-derived CDR1 and CDR2 are SGHVS and FNYEAQ. CDR3 length equals 19 residues. V shed 2 bases, J shed 3 bases, and the junction held 14 bases outside the gene matches. The CDR3 protein is CASSLIPGGGRGYTGELFF. DNA for the CDR3: TGTGCCAGCAGCTTAATCCCCGGGGGGGGCAGGGGATACACCGGGGAGCTGTTTTTT.

In this sample, this clone turned up a few times. The chain is built from TRBV6-5 and TRBJ1-5, with D unclear. Trimming left V 6 bases short and J 4 bases short, with 7 bases between. Germline CDR1 and CDR2: MNHEY and SVGAGI. CDR3 length equals 12 residues. CDR3 protein: CASRENNQPQHF. For the CDR3, the DNA is TGTGCCAGCAGGGAGAATAATCAGCCCCAGCATTTT.